The 21 T cell receptor beta chains below all came from one sample that was sequenced in a study of blood T cell repertoires in COVID-19. The repertoire was sequenced with immunoSEQ multiplex PCR; TCRdb's copy has only in-frame clones and lacks some. This sample has about 86,000 clones, with around 86% found just once. Sample: peripheral blood. These receptors were obtained from a human donor in a cohort sampled during active COVID-19.

In DNA form, the CDR3 reads TGCGCCAGCAGCTTGGAGGGAGGGATGAACACTGAAGCTTTCTTT. Translated: CASSLEGGMNTEAFF. This chain uses TRBV5-1 with TRBJ1-1; no reliable D call. Trimming took 0 bases from V and 0 from J, leaving 9 bases between them. This CDR3 spans 15 amino acids. The V gene's germline CDR1 is SGHRS and CDR2 YFSETQ.

In this sample, this clone turned up once. The V call is TRBV6-8, the J call TRBJ2-2; tentatively, D is TRBD1 (5 bases). Germline V lookup: CDR1 MNHGY, CDR2 SAAAGT. CDR3 size: 15 residues. Trimming took 0 bases from V and 1 from J, leaving 6 bases between them. The CDR3 protein is CASSYSDRNTGELFF. CDR3 nucleotide sequence: TGTGCCAGCAGTTACTCCGACAGGAACACCGGGGAGCTGTTTTTT.

The chain combines TRBV7-9 with TRBJ2-1, with 9 bases fitting TRBD1. V trimming: 5 bases; J trimming: 4 bases; junction bases outside the gene matches: 9. CDR1 and CDR2 from the germline V gene are SEHNR and FQNEAQ (reference sequence). The CDR3 totals 16 residues. CDR3: CASSPPGTGRYNEQFF. The CDR3, as DNA: TGTGCCAGCAGCCCCCCCGGGACAGGGAGGTACAATGAGCAGTTCTTC.

The chain carries TRBV19 and TRBJ1-4; no clear D gene. Per germline, CDR1 LNHDA and CDR2 SQIVND (reference sequence). Trimming took 7 bases from V and 0 from J, leaving 15 bases between them. The CDR3 sequence is 16 residues long. CDR3 loop: CASMRSSPATNEKLFF. CDR3 bases: TGTGCCAGTATGAGGAGTTCTCCTGCAACTAATGAAAAACTGTTTTTT.

The J gene is TRBJ2-1, the V gene TRBV19; 7 nucleotides align to TRBD2. CDR3 length: 14 residues. The V and J ends lost 9 bases and 7 bases, in that order; junction bases with no gene match: 12. CDR1 and CDR2 (germline): LNHDA, SQIVND (reference sequence). This CDR3 reads CASHSGSGLNEQFF. The CDR3 nucleotides are TGTGCCAGCCATAGCGGGTCAGGCTTGAATGAGCAGTTCTTC.

The chain has TRBV15 and TRBJ2-3, with TRBD2 identical over 7 bases. The CDR3 covers 16 residues. V was pared by 0 bases and J by 6 bases, with 9 bases of the junction left unmatched. Germline CDR1 is LNHNV and CDR2 is YYDKDF (reference sequence). In nucleotides, the CDR3 is TGTGCCACCAGCAGAGATCTTGCGACTAGCTCGGATACGCAGTATTTT. Protein: CATSRDLATSSDTQYF. Full variable domain (outside the CDR3, taken from reference TRBV15 and TRBJ2-3): DAMVIQNPRYQVTQFGKPVTLSCSQTLNHNVMYWYQQKSSQAPKLLFHYYDKDFNNEADTPDNFQSRRPNTSFCFLDIRSPGLGDTAMYLCATSRDLATSSDTQYFGPGTRLTVL.

The V call is TRBV27, the J call TRBJ1-5, with TRBD1 matching 9 bases. This CDR3 has 17 amino acids. Per germline, CDR1 MNHEY and CDR2 SMNVEV (reference sequence). After removal of 6 bases from V and 9 bases from J, the junction contained 18 bases not matched to a gene. CDR3: CASSPGPGQGPSRPQHF. The CDR3 DNA reads as TGTGCCAGCAGCCCCGGGCCGGGACAGGGCCCTTCTCGGCCCCAGCATTTT.

This chain links TRBV30 with TRBJ1-6; 7 bases agree with TRBD1. J was trimmed by 9 bases and V by 2 bases; bases with no gene match: 7. Germline assignment: CDR1 GTSNPN and CDR2 SVGIG (reference sequence). The CDR3 has 14 residues. As DNA, the CDR3 is TGTGCCTGGAGTAAGGAGGGGGCGCTTTCACCCCTCCACTTT. It codes for CAWSKEGALSPLHF.

The CDR3 nucleotides read TGTGCCAGCAGCTTAACCTTAGGAGACGGCTACACCTTC. It specifies CASSLTLGDGYTF. The chain has TRBV7-3 and TRBJ1-2; no definite D call. The CDR3 sequence is 13 residues long. Germline CDR1 is SGHTA and CDR2 is FQGTGA. V was pared by 0 bases and J by 8 bases, with 10 bases between.

This chain's CDR3 is CASSGGGGAEAFF. DNA for the CDR3: TGTGCCAGCAGTGGTGGGGGAGGAGCTGAAGCTTTCTTT. The chain recombines TRBV25-1 with TRBJ1-1, with D perhaps matching TRBD1 (5 bases). CDR1 is MGHDK, CDR2 SYGVNS, per germline. CDR3 size: 13 residues. Trimming removed 4 bases from V and 6 bases from J, with 12 bases in between. The entire variable domain, with the rest obtained from reference TRBV25-1 and TRBJ1-1, is as follows: EADIYQTPRYLVIGTGKKITLECSQTMGHDKMYWYQQDPGMELHLIHYSYGVNSTEKGDLSSESTVSRIRTEHFPLTLESARPSHTSQYLCASSGGGGAEAFFGQGTRLTVV.

The CDR3 sequence is CASSEDGLTSGKFYEQYF. Written as DNA, the CDR3 is TGTGCCAGCAGTGAAGACGGCCTGACTAGCGGGAAGTTCTACGAGCAGTACTTC. The V gene is TRBV6-1, the J gene TRBJ2-7; TRBD2 aligns across 11 bases. The germline CDR1 and CDR2 sequences are MNHNS and SASEGT. CDR3 size: 18 residues. V trimming: 1 base; J trimming: 3 bases; junction bases outside the gene matches: 11.

CDR3 region: CASSFSTSGSYEQYF. Here the CDR3 DNA reads TGTGCCAGCAGTTTCTCGACTAGCGGTTCTTACGAGCAGTACTTC. The V call is TRBV28, the J call TRBJ2-7; 9 bases map to TRBD2. Germline CDR1 MDHEN, CDR2 SYDVKM. The CDR3 is made up of 15 amino acids. V trimming: 3 bases; J trimming: 4 bases; junction bases outside the gene matches: 7.

The CDR3 bases are TGTGCCAGCAGTTTACGACTAGCGGTTATGAACAATGAGCAGTTCTTC. Protein: CASSLRLAVMNNEQFF. The V gene is TRBV27, the J gene TRBJ2-1; 9 bases are shared with TRBD2. Trimming removed 2 bases from V and 5 bases from J; junction bases left unmatched: 7. The CDR3 covers 16 residues. Germline CDR1 is MNHEY and CDR2 is SMNVEV (reference sequence).

The chain is built from TRBV14 and TRBJ1-1, with 7 bases aligning to TRBD1. The CDR3 length is 14 residues. The V segment lost 8 bases and the J segment 5 bases; nucleotides outside the gene matches: 11. In germline, CDR1 is SGHDN, CDR2 FVKESK. The CDR3 DNA reads TGTGCCAGCGTAAAACAGGGGTCGCTGACTGAAGCTTTCTTT. Translated, it gives CASVKQGSLTEAFF.

This clone has only one observation. The chain links TRBV28 to TRBJ1-3; D unclear. From germline, CDR1 is MDHEN and CDR2 SYDVKM. The V end was cut by 1 base, the J end by 0 bases, with 7 bases between. CDR3 size: 15 residues. In DNA form, the CDR3 reads TGTGCCAGCAGTTTATCCCTCCGCTCTGGAAACACCATATATTTT. Amino acids: CASSLSLRSGNTIYF.

The chain links TRBV12-2 to TRBJ2-1; the DNA was not compared with TRBD2, the D call given in the table. TRBV12-2 is noted as a pseudogene. CDR3 length: 17 residues. CDR3 sequence: CASRLAHSGTVYNEQFF. CDR3 nucleotide sequence: TGTGCAAGTCGCTTAGCCCATAGCGGGACCGTTTACAATGAGCAGTTCTTC.

The V call is TRBV10-2, the J call TRBJ1-5; D unclear. The CDR3 length is 15 residues. Per germline, CDR1 WSHSY and CDR2 SAAADI. The V gene lost 5 bases and the J gene lost 4 bases, with 15 bases spanning the gap. CDR3 in amino acids: CASSRETGYNQPQHF. The CDR3 nucleotides read TGCGCCAGCAGTAGGGAGACGGGTTATAATCAGCCCCAGCATTTT.

The chain has TRBV28 and TRBJ1-5; D is possibly TRBD1 (6 bases). V lost 10 bases to trimming and J lost 6 bases, with 13 bases between them. Germline V gene lookup returns CDR1 MDHEN and CDR2 SYDVKM. The CDR3 is 12 amino acids. CDR3 sequence (DNA): TGTGCCACCGGGGGGCAGGGTCAGCCCCAGCATTTT. Translated, it gives CATGGQGQPQHF.

The V call is TRBV30, the J call TRBJ1-5; maybe TRBD1 (6 bases). V lost 5 bases and J 0 bases, leaving 14 bases between the germline ends. Germline V gene data show CDR1 as GTSNPN and CDR2 as SVGIG (reference sequence). This CDR3 region has 15 residues. In nucleotides, the CDR3 is TGTGCCTGGTCGCAGGGGCTGAGTAGCAATCAGCCCCAGCATTTT. It codes for CAWSQGLSSNQPQHF.

V is TRBV19 and J is TRBJ1-1; D perhaps matches TRBD1 (6 bases). The CDR3 consists of 15 residues. Germline V gene sequence: CDR1 LNHDA, CDR2 SQIVND (reference sequence). Trimming took off 4 bases at V and 1 base at J, with 13 bases between the two ends. This CDR3 is CASSTNPRGNTEAFF. CDR3 coding DNA: TGTGCCAGTAGTACCAACCCCAGGGGGAACACTGAAGCTTTCTTT.

This clone was recorded only once. The chain employs TRBV19 and TRBJ2-1, with a weak D call TRBD1 (7 bases). Germline V gene data show CDR1 as LNHDA and CDR2 as SQIVND (reference sequence). V was clipped by 1 base and J by 3 bases, with 10 bases between them. CDR3 length: 15 residues. The CDR3 nucleotides are TGTGCCAGTAGTATAGGACAGGGACTCTACAATGAGCAGTTCTTC. Translation: CASSIGQGLYNEQFF.